The clone carrying this TCR beta chain was counted only a few times. What it binds is unknown. This CDR3 spans 13 amino acids. Germline values: CDR1 SGDLS, CDR2 YYNGEE. Trimming cost V 3 bases and J 0 bases, with 6 bases left between them. This specimen comes from a study of shared clonotypes between healthy human individuals. General study results and limits: Estimated clonotype richness was generally higher in naive than memory subsets.

Naive-designated CD8 cells lacked CD45RO, were positively enriched for CCR7, and omitted terminally differentiated effector memory CD45RA+ cells. Each PCR replicate from the sorted subsets contained about 200 ng DNA, which is about 30,000 T cell genomes. Sequenced by immunoSEQ multiplex PCR; TCRdb stores in-frame clones only, minus some. The table shows roughly 2.1 million clones, with 85% to 95% occurring only once. The sequencing input was naive CD8+ T cells from PBMCs. This chain joins TRBV9 and TRBJ1-2; D gene uncertain. The clonotype was recovered from a man aged 18 to 30 in good health. Some clones in this sample may be carry-over from other donors' samples. CDR3 DNA sequence: TGTGCCAGCAGCGAGGGCACTAACTATGGCTACACCTTC. Protein: CASSEGTNYGYTF. The complete variable domain, with remaining parts taken from reference TRBV9 and TRBJ1-2, reads DSGVTQTPKHLITATGQRVTLRCSPRSGDLSVYWYQQSLDQGLQFLIQYYNGEERAKGNILERFSAQQFPDLHSELNLSSLELGDSALYFCASSEGTNYGYTFGSGTRLTVV.